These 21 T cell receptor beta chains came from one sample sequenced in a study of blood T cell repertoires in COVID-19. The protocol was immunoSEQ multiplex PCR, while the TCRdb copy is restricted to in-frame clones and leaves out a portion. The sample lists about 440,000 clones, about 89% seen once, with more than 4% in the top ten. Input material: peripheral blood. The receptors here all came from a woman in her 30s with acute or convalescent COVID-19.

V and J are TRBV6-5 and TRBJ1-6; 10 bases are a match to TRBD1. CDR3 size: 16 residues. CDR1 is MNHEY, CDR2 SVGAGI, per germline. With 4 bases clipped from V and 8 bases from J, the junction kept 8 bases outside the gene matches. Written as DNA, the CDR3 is TGTGCCAGCAGTTCTAAGACAGGGGGCGGGTATTCACCCCTCCACTTT. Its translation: CASSSKTGGGYSPLHF.

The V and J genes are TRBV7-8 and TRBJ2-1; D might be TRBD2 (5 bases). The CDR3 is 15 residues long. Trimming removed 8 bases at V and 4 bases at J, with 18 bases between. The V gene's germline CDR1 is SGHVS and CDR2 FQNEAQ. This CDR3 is CASASTTPKYNEQFF. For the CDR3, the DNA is TGTGCCAGCGCTAGCACCACTCCTAAATACAATGAGCAGTTCTTC.

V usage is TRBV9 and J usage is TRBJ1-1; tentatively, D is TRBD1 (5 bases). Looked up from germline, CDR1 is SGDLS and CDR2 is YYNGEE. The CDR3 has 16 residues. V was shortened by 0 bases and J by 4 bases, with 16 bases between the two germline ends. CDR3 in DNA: TGTGCCAGCAGCGTAGTCGGGGGATGGGGGTCCACTGAAGCTTTCTTT. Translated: CASSVVGGWGSTEAFF.

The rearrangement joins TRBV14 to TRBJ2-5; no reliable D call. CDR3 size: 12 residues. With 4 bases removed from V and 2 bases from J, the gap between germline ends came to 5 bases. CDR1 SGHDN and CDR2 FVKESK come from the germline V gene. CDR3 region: CASSRTQETQYF. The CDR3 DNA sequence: TGTGCCAGCAGCCGCACACAAGAGACCCAGTACTTC.

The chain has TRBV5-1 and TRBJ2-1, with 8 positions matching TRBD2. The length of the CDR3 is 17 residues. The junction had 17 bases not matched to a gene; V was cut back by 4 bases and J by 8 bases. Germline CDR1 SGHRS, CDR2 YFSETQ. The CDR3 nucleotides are TGCGCCAGCAGCCCTCTTCGGGGGGGCCGTATTTTCGATGAGCAGTTCTTC. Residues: CASSPLRGGRIFDEQFF.

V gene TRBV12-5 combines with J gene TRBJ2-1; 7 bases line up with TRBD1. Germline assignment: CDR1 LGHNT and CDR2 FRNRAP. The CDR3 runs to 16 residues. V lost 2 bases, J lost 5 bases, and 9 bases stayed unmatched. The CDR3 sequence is CASGLYDREYHNEQFF. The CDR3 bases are TGTGCTAGTGGTTTGTATGACAGGGAGTATCACAATGAGCAGTTCTTC.

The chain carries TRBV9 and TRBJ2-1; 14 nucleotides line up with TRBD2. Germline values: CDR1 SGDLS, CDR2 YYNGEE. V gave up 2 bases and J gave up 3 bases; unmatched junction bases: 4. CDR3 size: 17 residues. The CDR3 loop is CASSVGLAGDYYNEQFF. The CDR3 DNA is TGTGCCAGCAGCGTGGGACTAGCGGGGGATTACTACAATGAGCAGTTCTTC.

Here the CDR3 DNA reads TGTGCCAGCAGCCCAAACACAGATACGCAGTATTTT. It specifies CASSPNTDTQYF. This sequence joins TRBV14 and TRBJ2-3, with no clear D. The germline gives CDR1 SGHDN, CDR2 FVKESK. The CDR3 contains 12 residues. Trimming took 4 bases from V and 2 from J, leaving 4 bases between them.

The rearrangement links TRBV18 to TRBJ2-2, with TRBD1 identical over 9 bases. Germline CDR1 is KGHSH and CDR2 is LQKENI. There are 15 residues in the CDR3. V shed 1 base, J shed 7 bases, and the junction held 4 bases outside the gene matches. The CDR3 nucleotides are TGTGCCAGCTCACCACGGACAGGGGAAATCGGGGAGCTGTTTTTT. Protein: CASSPRTGEIGELFF.

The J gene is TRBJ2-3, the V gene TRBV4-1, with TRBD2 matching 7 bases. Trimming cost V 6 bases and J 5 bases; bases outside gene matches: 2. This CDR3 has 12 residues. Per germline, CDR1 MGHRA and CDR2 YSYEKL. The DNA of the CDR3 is TGCGCCAGCAGGGGGGAGGGAGATACGCAGTATTTT. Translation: CASRGEGDTQYF.

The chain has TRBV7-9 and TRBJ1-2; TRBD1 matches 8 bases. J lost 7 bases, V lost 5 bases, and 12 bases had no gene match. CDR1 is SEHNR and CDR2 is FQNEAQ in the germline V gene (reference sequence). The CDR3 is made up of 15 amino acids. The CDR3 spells CASSPGQGRGFGYTF. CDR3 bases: TGTGCCAGCAGCCCTGGACAGGGACGGGGCTTTGGCTACACCTTC.

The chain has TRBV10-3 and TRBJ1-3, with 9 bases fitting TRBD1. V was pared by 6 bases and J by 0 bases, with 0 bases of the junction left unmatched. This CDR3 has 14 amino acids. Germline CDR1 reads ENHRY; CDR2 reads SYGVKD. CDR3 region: CAIRGQGSGNTIYF. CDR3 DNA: TGTGCCATCAGGGGACAGGGCTCTGGAAACACCATATATTTT.

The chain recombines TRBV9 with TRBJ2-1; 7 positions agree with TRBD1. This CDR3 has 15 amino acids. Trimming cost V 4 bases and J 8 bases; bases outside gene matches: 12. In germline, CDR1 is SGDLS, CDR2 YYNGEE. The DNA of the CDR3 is TGTGCCAGCAGCCCCCTGACAGGGTCAGGGCATGAGCAGTTCTTC. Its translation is CASSPLTGSGHEQFF.

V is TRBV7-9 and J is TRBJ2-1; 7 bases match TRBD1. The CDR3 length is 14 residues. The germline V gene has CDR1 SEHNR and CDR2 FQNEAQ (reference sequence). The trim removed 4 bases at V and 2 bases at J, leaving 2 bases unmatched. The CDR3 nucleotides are TGTGCCAGCAGCTCGGGACAGCCCTACAATGAGCAGTTCTTC. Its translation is CASSSGQPYNEQFF.

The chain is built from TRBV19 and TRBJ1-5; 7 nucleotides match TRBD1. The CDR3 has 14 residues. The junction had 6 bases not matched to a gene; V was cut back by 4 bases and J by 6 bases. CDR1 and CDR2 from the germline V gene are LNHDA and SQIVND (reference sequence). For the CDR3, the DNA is TGTGCCAGTAGTAAAACAGGGGATAGTCAGCCCCAGCATTTT. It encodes CASSKTGDSQPQHF.

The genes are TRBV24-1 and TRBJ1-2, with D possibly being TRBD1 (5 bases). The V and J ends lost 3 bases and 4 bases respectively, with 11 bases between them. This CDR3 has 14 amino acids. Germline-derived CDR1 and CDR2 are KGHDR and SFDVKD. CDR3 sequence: CATSDAGRGYGYTF. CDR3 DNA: TGTGCCACCAGTGATGCCGGAAGGGGCTATGGCTACACCTTC.

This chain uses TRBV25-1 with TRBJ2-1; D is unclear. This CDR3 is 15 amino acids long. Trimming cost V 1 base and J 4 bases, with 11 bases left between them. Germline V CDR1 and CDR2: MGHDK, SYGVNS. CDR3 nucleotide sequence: TGTGCCAGCAGTGAATTGTTCCCGGTTTACAATGAGCAGTTCTTC. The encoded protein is CASSELFPVYNEQFF.

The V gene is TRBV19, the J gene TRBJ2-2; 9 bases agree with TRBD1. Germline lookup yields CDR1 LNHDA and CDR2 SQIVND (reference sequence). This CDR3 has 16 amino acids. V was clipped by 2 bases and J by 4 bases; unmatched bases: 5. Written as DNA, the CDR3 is TGTGCCAGTAGTATAACCGGGACAGGGCGCACCGGGGAGCTGTTTTTT. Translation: CASSITGTGRTGELFF.

In nucleotides, the CDR3 is TGCGCCAGCAGCCAAGTTGTAATGGGGGAGCTGTTTTTT. As protein: CASSQVVMGELFF. V usage is TRBV4-1 and J usage is TRBJ2-2; D not certain. V shed 1 base and J shed 8 bases, with 8 bases lying between them. Germline V gene lookup returns CDR1 MGHRA and CDR2 YSYEKL. The CDR3 loop spans 13 amino acids.

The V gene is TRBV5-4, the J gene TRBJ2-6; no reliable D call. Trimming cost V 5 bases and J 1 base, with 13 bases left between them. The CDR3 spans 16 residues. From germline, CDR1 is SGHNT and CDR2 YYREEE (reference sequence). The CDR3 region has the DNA TGTGCCAGCAGTTCCGGTCAGGTGTCTGGGGCCAACGTCCTGACTTTC. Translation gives CASSSGQVSGANVLTF.

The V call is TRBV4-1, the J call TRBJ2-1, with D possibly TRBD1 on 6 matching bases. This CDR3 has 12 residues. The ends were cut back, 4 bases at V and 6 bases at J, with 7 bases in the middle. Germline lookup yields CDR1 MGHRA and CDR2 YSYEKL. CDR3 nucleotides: TGCGCCAGCAGCCGGGGGCTCAATGAGCAGTTCTTC. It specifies CASSRGLNEQFF.